Included here is one T cell receptor (beta chain) sequence, with context. The sample originates from a study of T cells in Graves' hyperthyroidism and ophthalmopathy. Uncontrolled infection, other autoimmune disease, pregnancy or lactation disqualified patients from enrolment. Each diagnosis was grounded in clinical symptoms, serum thyroxine and TRAb, thyroid ultrasound, and orbital computed tomography. Authors of the study amplified TCR beta CDR3 regions from RNA transcripts. The HTBI primer set served for first-round RT-PCR of the TCR CDR3. TCRdb reprocessed the multiplex PCR reads via MiXCR and lists one record per CDR3 protein. The sample carries approximately 600,000 distinct CDR3 sequences, under 25% recorded once. The CDR3 extends over 15 amino acids. V dropped 5 bases and J dropped 1 base, with 12 bases sitting between them. The germline V gene encodes CDR1 SNHLY and CDR2 FYNNEI.

The TCR comes from a man in his thirties or forties with Graves' ophthalmopathy. Sample: blood. The V gene is TRBV2, the J gene TRBJ1-3; no reliable D call. The DNA for the CDR3 is TGTGCCAGCAGTCGGACGGGGAAATCTGGAAACACCATATATTTT. Protein sequence: CASSRTGKSGNTIYF.